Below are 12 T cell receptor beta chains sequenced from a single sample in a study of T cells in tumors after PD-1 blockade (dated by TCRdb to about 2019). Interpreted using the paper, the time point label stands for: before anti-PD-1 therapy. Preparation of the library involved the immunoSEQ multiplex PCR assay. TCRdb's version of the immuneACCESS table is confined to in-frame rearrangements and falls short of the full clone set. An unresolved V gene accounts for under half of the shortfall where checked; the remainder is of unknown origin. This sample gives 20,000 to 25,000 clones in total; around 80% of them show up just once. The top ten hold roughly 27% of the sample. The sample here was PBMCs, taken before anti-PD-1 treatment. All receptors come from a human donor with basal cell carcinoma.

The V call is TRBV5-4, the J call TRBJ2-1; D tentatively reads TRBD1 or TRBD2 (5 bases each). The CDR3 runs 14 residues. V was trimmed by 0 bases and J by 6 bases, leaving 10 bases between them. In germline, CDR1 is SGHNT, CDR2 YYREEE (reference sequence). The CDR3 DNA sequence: TGTGCCAGCAGCTTGGTACAGGACTCCAATGAGCAGTTCTTC. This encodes CASSLVQDSNEQFF.

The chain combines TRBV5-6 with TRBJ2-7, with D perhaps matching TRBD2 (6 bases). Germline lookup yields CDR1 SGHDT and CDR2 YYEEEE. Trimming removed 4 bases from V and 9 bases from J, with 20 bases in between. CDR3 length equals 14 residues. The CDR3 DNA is TGTGCCAGCAGCCTGGGGAGGAGAGGTTCGCGGCAGTACTTC. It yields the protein CASSLGRRGSRQYF.

The CDR3 sequence: CASSQGGRQYGVLTF. CDR3 in DNA: TGTGCCAGCAGCCAAGGGGGGCGGCAGTATGGCGTCCTGACTTTC. The gene calls are TRBV3-1 (or the pseudogene TRBV3-2) and TRBJ2-6, with D maybe TRBD1 (6 bases). Germline values: CDR1 LGHDT, CDR2 YNNKEL (reference sequence). The CDR3 extends over 15 amino acids. Trimming took off 1 base at V and 12 bases at J, with 16 bases between the two ends.

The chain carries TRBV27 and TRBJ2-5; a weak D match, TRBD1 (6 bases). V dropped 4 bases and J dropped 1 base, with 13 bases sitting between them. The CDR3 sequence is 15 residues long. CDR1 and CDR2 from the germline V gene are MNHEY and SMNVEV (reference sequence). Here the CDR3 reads CASSSTYRVQETQYF. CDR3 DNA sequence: TGTGCCAGCAGTTCGACCTACAGGGTCCAAGAGACCCAGTACTTC.

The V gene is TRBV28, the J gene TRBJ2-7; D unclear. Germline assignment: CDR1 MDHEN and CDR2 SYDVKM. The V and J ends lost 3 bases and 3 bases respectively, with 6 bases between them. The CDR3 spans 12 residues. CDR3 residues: CASSFSSYEQYF. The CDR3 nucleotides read TGTGCCAGCAGTTTCTCCAGCTACGAGCAGTACTTC.

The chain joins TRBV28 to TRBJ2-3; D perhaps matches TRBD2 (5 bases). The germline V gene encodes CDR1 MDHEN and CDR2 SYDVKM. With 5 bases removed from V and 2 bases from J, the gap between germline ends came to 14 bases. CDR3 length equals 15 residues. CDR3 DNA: TGTGCCAGCAGTACCCTCGGGCGGGCCACAGATACGCAGTATTTT. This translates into CASSTLGRATDTQYF.

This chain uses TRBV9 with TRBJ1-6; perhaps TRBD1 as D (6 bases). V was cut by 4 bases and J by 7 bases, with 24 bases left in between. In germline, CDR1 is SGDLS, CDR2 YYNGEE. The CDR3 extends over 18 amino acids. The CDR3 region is CASSYTPQGISSNSPLHF. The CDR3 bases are TGTGCCAGCAGCTACACCCCACAGGGAATTTCGAGCAATTCACCCCTCCACTTT.

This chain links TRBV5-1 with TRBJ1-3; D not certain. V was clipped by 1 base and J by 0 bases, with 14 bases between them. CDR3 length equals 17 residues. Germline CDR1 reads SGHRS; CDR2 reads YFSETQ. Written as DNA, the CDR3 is TGCGCCAGCAGCTTGTTTGGAAATCCGAGCTCTGGAAACACCATATATTTT. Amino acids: CASSLFGNPSSGNTIYF.

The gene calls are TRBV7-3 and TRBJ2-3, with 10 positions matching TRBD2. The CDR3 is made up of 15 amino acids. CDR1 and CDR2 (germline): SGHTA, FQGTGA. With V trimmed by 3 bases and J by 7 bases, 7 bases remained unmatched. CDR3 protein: CASSFSGGADNTQYF. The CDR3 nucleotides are TGTGCCAGCAGCTTCAGCGGGGGGGCCGACAATACGCAGTATTTT.

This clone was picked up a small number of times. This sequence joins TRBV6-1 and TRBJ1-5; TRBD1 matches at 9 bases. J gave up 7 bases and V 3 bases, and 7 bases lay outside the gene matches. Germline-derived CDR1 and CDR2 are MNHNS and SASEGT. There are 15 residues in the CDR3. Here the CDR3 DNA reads TGTGCCAGCAGTGAGTGGGACAGGGACGGCCAGCCCCAGCATTTT. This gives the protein CASSEWDRDGQPQHF.

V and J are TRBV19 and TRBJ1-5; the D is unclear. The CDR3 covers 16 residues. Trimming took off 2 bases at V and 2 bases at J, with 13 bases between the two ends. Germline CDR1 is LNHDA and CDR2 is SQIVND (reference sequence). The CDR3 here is CASSIMRQLGNQPQHF. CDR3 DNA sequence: TGTGCCAGTAGTATAATGCGACAATTGGGCAATCAGCCCCAGCATTTT.

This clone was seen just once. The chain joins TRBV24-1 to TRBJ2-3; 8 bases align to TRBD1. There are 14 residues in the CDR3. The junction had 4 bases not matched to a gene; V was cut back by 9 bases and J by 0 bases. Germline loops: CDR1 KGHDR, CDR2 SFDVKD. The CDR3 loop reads CATQQGASTDTQYF. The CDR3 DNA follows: TGTGCCACCCAGCAGGGGGCGAGCACAGATACGCAGTATTTT.